This TCR beta chain was sequenced during a study of T cells in Graves' hyperthyroidism and ophthalmopathy. Concerning this clonotype itself: Its matching antigen is unknown.

Germline V gene data show CDR1 as LNHDA and CDR2 as SQIVND (reference sequence). This CDR3 contains 15 residues. V was cut by 10 bases and J by 1 base, with 19 bases left in between. Amplification of TCR beta CDR3 regions was performed using RNA transcripts as template. HTBI primers were employed in a first-round RT-PCR of the TCR CDR3. TCRdb fed the multiplex PCR reads into MiXCR, producing one record per CDR3 protein. The sample lists approximately 640,000 distinct CDR3 sequences, 17% occurring once. Hyperthyroidism of Graves' type that showed no ophthalmopathy progression within 18 months was stable. Patients were excluded because of uncontrolled infection, other autoimmune disease, pregnancy or lactation. The study, taken as a whole, reports: Stable hyperthyroidism and ophthalmopathy were separated using 13 V-J signatures.

This chain uses TRBV19 with TRBJ1-1, with TRBD1 as a possible D gene (6 bases). Sequencing input: blood. The clonotype originates from a man in his forties or fifties with Graves' hyperthyroidism. The CDR3 region is CATYPSGTPNTEAFF. For the CDR3, the DNA is TGTGCCACCTACCCAAGCGGGACACCGAACACTGAAGCTTTCTTT. Full variable domain (outside the CDR3, taken from reference TRBV19 and TRBJ1-1): DGGITQSPKYLFRKEGQNVTLSCEQNLNHDAMYWYRQDPGQGLRLIYYSQIVNDFQKGDIAEGYSVSREKKESFPLTVTSAQKNPTAFYLCATYPSGTPNTEAFFGQGTRLTVV.